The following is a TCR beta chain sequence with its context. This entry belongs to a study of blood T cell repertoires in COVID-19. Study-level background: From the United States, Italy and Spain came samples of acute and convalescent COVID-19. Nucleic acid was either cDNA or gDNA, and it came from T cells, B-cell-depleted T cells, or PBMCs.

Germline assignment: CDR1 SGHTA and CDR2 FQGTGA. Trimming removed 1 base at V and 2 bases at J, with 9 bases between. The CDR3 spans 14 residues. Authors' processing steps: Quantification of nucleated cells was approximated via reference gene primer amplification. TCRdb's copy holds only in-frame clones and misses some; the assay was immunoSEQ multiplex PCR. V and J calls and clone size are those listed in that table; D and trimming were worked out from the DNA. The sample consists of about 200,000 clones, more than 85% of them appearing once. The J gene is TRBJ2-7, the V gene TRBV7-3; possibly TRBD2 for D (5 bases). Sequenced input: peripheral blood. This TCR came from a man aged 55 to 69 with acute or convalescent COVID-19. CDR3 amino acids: CASSLIHGAYEQYF. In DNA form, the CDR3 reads TGTGCCAGCAGCTTAATTCACGGGGCCTACGAGCAGTACTTC.